These 30 T cell receptor beta chains originate from one sample sequenced in a study of breast tumors, draining lymph nodes, adjacent tissues. Breast cancer patients provided tissue from their axillary draining lymph nodes. TCRdb itself ran the multiplex PCR reads through MiXCR, one entry per CDR3 protein. The sample shows tens of thousands of distinct CDR3 sequences, approximately 31% of them seen only once. Source material: axillary lymph node tissue. All receptors derive from a female donor with breast cancer. Some clones in this sample may be carry-over from other donors' samples.

The rearrangement links TRBV3-1 to TRBJ1-1, with TRBD1 matching over 7 bases. CDR1 and CDR2 from the germline V gene are LGHDT and YNNKEL (reference sequence). This CDR3 spans 15 amino acids. J was trimmed by 4 bases and V by 0 bases; bases with no gene match: 5. CDR3 protein: CASSQEPTGVTEAFF. The CDR3 DNA is TGTGCCAGCAGCCAAGAACCCACAGGGGTCACTGAAGCTTTCTTT.

In its sample, this clonotype was seen many times. The chain combines TRBV6-5 with TRBJ2-7; 12 bases line up with TRBD2. Germline V gene lookup returns CDR1 MNHEY and CDR2 SVGAGI. After removal of 6 bases from V and 4 bases from J, the junction contained 13 bases not matched to a gene. CDR3 length: 17 amino acids. CDR3 loop: CASSQGASGRVGYEQYF. The CDR3 DNA reads TGTGCCAGCAGCCAAGGGGCTAGCGGGAGGGTAGGGTACGAGCAGTACTTC.

The rearrangement links TRBV24-1 to TRBJ2-3, with TRBD1 as a possible D gene (6 bases). The CDR3 runs 16 residues. Germline V CDR1 and CDR2: KGHDR, SFDVKD. V was pared by 4 bases and J by 6 bases, with 19 bases between. Here the CDR3 reads CATSESRGEVGDTQYF. CDR3 coding DNA: TGTGCCACCAGTGAGAGCAGGGGAGAGGTCGGGGATACGCAGTATTTT.

In regard to this clonotype: A much more abundant neighbour one base away suggests this may be a read error. J is TRBJ1-1 and V is TRBV29-1, with 7 bases aligning to TRBD1. V lost 8 bases, J lost 3 bases, and 9 bases stayed unmatched. The CDR3 is 13 residues long. Germline CDR1 SQVTM, CDR2 ANQGSEA. The CDR3 loop reads CSIVGQSYTEAFF. The CDR3 DNA is TGCAGCATTGTGGGACAGTCCTACACTGAAGCTTTCTTT.

The rearrangement joins TRBV19 to TRBJ1-4; TRBD1 is a possible D gene (6 bases). There are 19 residues in the CDR3. V was clipped by 5 bases and J by 2 bases, with 24 bases between them. The V gene's germline CDR1 is LNHDA and CDR2 SQIVND (reference sequence). CDR3: CASSVTDSTDTSTNEKLFF. CDR3 nucleotides: TGTGCCAGTAGTGTAACGGACAGCACAGATACGTCTACTAATGAAAAACTGTTTTTT.

The V and J genes are TRBV29-1 and TRBJ1-2; the D is unclear. The V gene's germline CDR1 is SQVTM and CDR2 ANQGSEA. V lost 7 bases, J lost 7 bases, and 19 bases lay in between. This CDR3 is 13 amino acids long. The CDR3 DNA reads as TGCAGCGCGGGGAGGCCGTCTCCCAGTGGCTACACCTTC. Translated, it gives CSAGRPSPSGYTF.

This clonotype was observed at least ten times. This chain uses TRBV24-1 with TRBJ2-2; D is possibly TRBD1 (8 bases). The germline V gene has CDR1 KGHDR and CDR2 SFDVKD. The CDR3 runs to 16 residues. Between the trimmed V and J ends, which lost 3 bases and 6 bases, there was a span of 16 bases. Written as DNA, the CDR3 is TGTGCCACCAGTGATACAGGGGGAGGGGTGGCCGGGGAGCTGTTTTTT. Protein sequence: CATSDTGGGVAGELFF.

For this clonotype: The junction departs from germline at one end; a sequencing error may be responsible. This chain uses TRBV5-4 with TRBJ2-3; possible D gene TRBD1, 6 bases. There are 16 residues in the CDR3. Germline V gene lookup returns CDR1 SGHNT and CDR2 YYREEE (reference sequence). The CDR3 here is CAGSLRTAAVGDTQYF. CDR3 DNA sequence: TGTGCCGGCAGCCTTAGGACAGCGGCAGTGGGAGATACGCAGTATTTT. The variable domain in full, completed from reference TRBV5-4 and TRBJ2-3, reads ETGVTQSPTHLIKTRGQQVTLRCSSQSGHNTVSWYQQALGQGPQFIFQYYREEENGRGNFPPRFSGLQFPNYSSELNVNALELDDSALYLCAGSLRTAAVGDTQYFGPGTRLTVL.

J is TRBJ2-7 and V is TRBV24-1; 12 nucleotides line up with TRBD1. Germline CDR1 KGHDR, CDR2 SFDVKD. V lost 1 base to trimming and J lost 9 bases; unmatched junction nucleotides: 9. The CDR3 is 16 residues long. CDR3 in amino acids: CATSDFPGQGAQGQYF. The CDR3 DNA sequence: TGTGCCACCAGTGATTTCCCGGGACAGGGGGCTCAAGGGCAGTACTTC.

The chain uses TRBV4-1 and TRBJ2-7; D may be TRBD1 (6 bases). This CDR3 comprises 15 residues. Germline CDR1 and CDR2: MGHRA and YSYEKL. Trimming left V 4 bases short and J 7 bases short, with 20 bases between. The CDR3 is CASSPPMATGGEQYF. The CDR3 DNA sequence: TGCGCCAGCAGCCCTCCCATGGCGACAGGAGGTGAGCAGTACTTC.

CDR3 sequence: CATSRRGQGYNEQFF. CDR3 bases: TGTGCCACCAGCAGGAGGGGACAGGGTTACAATGAGCAGTTCTTC. The chain is built from TRBV15 and TRBJ2-1; 9 nucleotides align to TRBD1. The germline V gene has CDR1 LNHNV and CDR2 YYDKDF (reference sequence). The CDR3 covers 15 residues. V was pared by 3 bases and J by 4 bases, with 4 bases of the junction left unmatched.

Ten or more counts support this clonotype. CDR3: CSARASGTGGNYNSPLHF. Here the CDR3 DNA reads TGCAGTGCTAGGGCCTCCGGGACAGGGGGCAATTATAATTCACCCCTCCACTTT. V gene TRBV20-1 combines with J gene TRBJ1-6, with TRBD1 matching over 12 bases. The germline gives CDR1 DFQATT, CDR2 SNEGSKA (reference sequence). The V gene end was trimmed by 3 bases and the J gene end by 4 bases; junction bases not matched to a gene: 10. There are 18 residues in the CDR3.

The sample holds many counts of this clonotype. The chain employs TRBV3-1 and TRBJ1-6; D call uncertain. Germline V gene sequence: CDR1 LGHDT, CDR2 YNNKEL (reference sequence). V gave up 1 base and J gave up 6 bases, with 10 bases separating them. This CDR3 has 15 amino acids. The CDR3 spells CASSQVDGPNSPLHF. CDR3 coding DNA: TGTGCCAGCAGCCAAGTGGACGGGCCTAATTCACCCCTCCACTTT. The full variable domain, completed using reference TRBV3-1 and TRBJ1-6, is DTAVSQTPKYLVTQMGNDKSIKCEQNLGHDTMYWYKQDSKKFLKIMFSYNNKELIINETVPNRFSPKSPDKAHLNLHINSLELGDSAVYFCASSQVDGPNSPLHFGNGTRLTVT.

The table lists this clonotype with many counts. The chain employs TRBV4-2 and TRBJ2-1; 13 bases map to TRBD2. CDR3 size: 16 residues. V was clipped by 0 bases and J by 9 bases; unmatched bases: 5. Germline V gene lookup returns CDR1 LGHNA and CDR2 YNFKEQ. CDR3 in DNA: TGTGCCAGCAGCCAAGAGGGGACTAGCGGGATGGGTGAGCAGTTCTTC. It encodes CASSQEGTSGMGEQFF.

This clonotype was observed at least ten times. The chain joins TRBV6-4 to TRBJ2-3, with 9 bases fitting TRBD1. Germline V CDR1 and CDR2: MRHNA, SNTAGT. V dropped 5 bases and J dropped 8; count of bases not matched to a gene: 8. The CDR3 is 14 amino acids. The CDR3 bases are TGTGCCAGCAGTAGATTCCAGGGACAGGGTACGCAGTATTTT. Amino acid sequence: CASSRFQGQGTQYF.

This clonotype was seen ten or more times. This chain uses TRBV9 with TRBJ2-7; TRBD2 might be the D (7 bases). Deletions cut 4 bases from V and 3 bases from J, with 14 bases between. The CDR3 spans 14 residues. Germline V gene sequence: CDR1 SGDLS, CDR2 YYNGEE. CDR3 region: CASSREDSYYEQYF. CDR3 DNA: TGTGCCAGCAGCCGGGAGGACAGTTACTACGAGCAGTACTTC.

The rearrangement joins TRBV5-8 to TRBJ2-7; D uncertain. Trimming cost V 0 bases and J 9 bases, with 16 bases left between them. The CDR3 sequence is 14 residues long. The germline gives CDR1 SGHTS, CDR2 YDEGEE. Here the CDR3 reads CASSLEAGYIGQYF. CDR3 DNA: TGTGCCAGCAGCTTGGAGGCCGGATACATCGGGCAGTACTTC.

The rearrangement links TRBV20-1 to TRBJ1-3; TRBD1 matches 7 bases. Germline CDR1 is DFQATT and CDR2 is SNEGSKA (reference sequence). This CDR3 has 15 residues. V gave up 6 bases and J gave up 11 bases; unmatched junction bases: 19. For the CDR3, the DNA is TGCAGTGCCAGCCCCCCCCTGACAGGGACGCACGCCATATATTTT. Protein sequence: CSASPPLTGTHAIYF.

This clonotype was found a few times. The chain links TRBV18 to TRBJ1-1, with a tentative D call TRBD1 (6 bases). This CDR3 has 14 residues. Germline CDR1 is KGHSH and CDR2 is LQKENI. Trimming pared 3 bases from V and 3 bases from J, leaving 11 bases between. CDR3 loop: CASSPKPGDTEAFF. As DNA, the CDR3 is TGTGCCAGCTCACCGAAGCCAGGGGACACTGAAGCTTTCTTT.

Ten or more counts support this clonotype. The rearrangement links TRBV4-1 to TRBJ2-1, with 10 nucleotides matching TRBD2. V dropped 3 bases and J dropped 2; count of bases not matched to a gene: 7. The CDR3 extends over 17 amino acids. Germline loops: CDR1 MGHRA, CDR2 YSYEKL. CDR3 bases: TGCGCCAGCAGCCAGATTAAAGCGGGAGGGACCTACAATGAGCAGTTCTTC. As protein: CASSQIKAGGTYNEQFF.

Concerning this clonotype itself: This could be a read error, since a much larger clone is one nucleotide away. V usage is TRBV24-1 and J usage is TRBJ2-2; D is tentatively TRBD1 or TRBD2 (5 bases each). The CDR3 extends over 12 amino acids. The V gene's germline CDR1 is KGHDR and CDR2 SFDVKD. CDR3 loop: CATRGVTGELSF. As DNA, the CDR3 is TGTGCCACCAGAGGGGTCACCGGGGAGCTGTCTTTT.

This clonotype was found many times. This chain's CDR3 is CASSLETTGSAFF. The CDR3 nucleotides are TGTGCCAGCAGCCTAGAGACTACAGGGTCCGCTTTCTTT. This sequence joins TRBV7-2 and TRBJ1-1; D is possibly TRBD1 (6 bases). CDR1 is SGHTA, CDR2 FQGNSA, per germline. Deletions cut 5 bases from V and 11 bases from J, with 18 bases between. This CDR3 comprises 13 residues.

This clonotype has ten or more counts. The chain links TRBV4-3 to TRBJ1-2; no clear D. Germline V gene data show CDR1 as LGHNA and CDR2 as YSLEER. The CDR3 length is 13 residues. Trimming took off 0 bases at V and 4 bases at J, with 6 bases between the two ends. This CDR3 reads CASSQDLVYGYTF. CDR3 coding DNA: TGCGCCAGCAGCCAAGATTTAGTCTATGGCTACACCTTC.

This clonotype occurred many times. Germline is not matched at one junction end, which may reflect a read error. The DNA of the CDR3 is TGTGCCAGCAGTGAAGCATCCCCGGTCGGCTTC. This encodes CASSEASPVGF. The chain links TRBV6-1 to TRBJ2-1; D is ambiguous. CDR3 length: 11 amino acids. Germline CDR1 and CDR2: MNHNS and SASEGT.

This clonotype was seen a handful of times. The chain recombines TRBV6-5 with TRBJ2-5; TRBD2 matches 14 bases. The CDR3 totals 16 residues. The V gene end was trimmed by 5 bases and the J gene end by 7 bases; junction bases not matched to a gene: 9. Germline V lookup: CDR1 MNHEY, CDR2 SVGAGI. The CDR3 DNA reads TGTGCCAGCAGTCCTCGACTAGCGGGAGGGCTAGGGACCCAGTACTTC. This sequence encodes CASSPRLAGGLGTQYF.

This clonotype was seen repeatedly, ten times or more. This rearrangement joins TRBV2 to TRBJ1-5; tentatively, D is TRBD1 (5 bases). V was clipped by 5 bases and J by 4 bases, with 15 bases between them. The CDR3 has 15 amino acids. Germline lookup yields CDR1 SNHLY and CDR2 FYNNEI. CDR3 region: CASSYGRGSNQPQHF. The CDR3 DNA sequence: TGTGCCAGCAGTTACGGGAGGGGTAGTAATCAGCCCCAGCATTTT.

Regarding this clonotype: One end of the junction does not line up with germline, which may come from a read error. The chain carries TRBV7-2 and TRBJ2-7, with 7 bases matching TRBD1. From germline, CDR1 is SGHTA and CDR2 FQGNSA. The CDR3 has 15 amino acids. The chain's CDR3 is CANSLEQGPIYEQYF. The DNA of the CDR3 is TGTGCCAACAGCTTAGAACAGGGGCCCATCTACGAGCAGTACTTC. Supplemented by reference TRBV7-2 and TRBJ2-7, the full variable domain reads GAGVSQSPSNKVTEKGKDVELRCDPISGHTALYWYRQSLGQGLEFLIYFQGNSAPDKSGLPSDRFSAERTGGSVSTLTIQRTQQEDSAVYLCANSLEQGPIYEQYFGPGTRLTVT.

This clonotype was recorded many times. J is TRBJ2-7 and V is TRBV19; the D gene is possibly TRBD1 (6 bases). The CDR3 sequence is 13 residues long. In germline, CDR1 is LNHDA, CDR2 SQIVND (reference sequence). The germline V and J ends were trimmed by 5 bases and 4 bases, with 12 bases remaining between them. The CDR3 region is CASSGVGGYEQYF. The CDR3 nucleotides read TGTGCCAGTAGTGGGGTAGGGGGATACGAGCAGTACTTC.

This clonotype was picked up many times. The chain is built from TRBV7-2 and TRBJ1-5; D is uncertain. Per germline, CDR1 SGHTA and CDR2 FQGNSA. The ends were cut back, 3 bases at V and 5 bases at J, with 5 bases in the middle. CDR3 length: 12 residues. CDR3 nucleotide sequence: TGTGCCAGCAGCTTCAGCGATCAGCCCCAGCATTTT. Its protein product is CASSFSDQPQHF. Variable domain in full (rest from reference TRBV7-2 and TRBJ1-5): GAGVSQSPSNKVTEKGKDVELRCDPISGHTALYWYRQSLGQGLEFLIYFQGNSAPDKSGLPSDRFSAERTGGSVSTLTIQRTQQEDSAVYLCASSFSDQPQHFGDGTRLSIL.

Notes on this clonotype: A read error may be the cause here, since a much bigger clone is one base away. This chain joins TRBV10-3 and TRBJ2-6; D perhaps matches TRBD1 (5 bases). The CDR3 covers 15 residues. Per the germline V gene, CDR1 is ENHRY and CDR2 is SYGVKD. DNA of the CDR3: TGTGCCATCGGCTACAGCCACTCTGGGGCCAACGCCCTGACTTTC. It codes for CAIGYSHSGANALTF.